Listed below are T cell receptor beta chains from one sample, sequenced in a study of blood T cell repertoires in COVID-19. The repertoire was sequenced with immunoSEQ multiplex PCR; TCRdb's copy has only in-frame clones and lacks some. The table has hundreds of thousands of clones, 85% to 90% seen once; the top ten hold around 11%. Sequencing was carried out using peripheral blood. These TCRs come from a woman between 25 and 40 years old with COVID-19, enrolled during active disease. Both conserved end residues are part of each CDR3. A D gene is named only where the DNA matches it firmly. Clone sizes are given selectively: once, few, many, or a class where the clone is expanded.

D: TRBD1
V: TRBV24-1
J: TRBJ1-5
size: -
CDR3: CATSDPGTGVGNQPQHF
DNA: TGTGCCACCAGTGACCCCGGGACAGGGGTTGGCAATCAGCCCCAGCATTTT

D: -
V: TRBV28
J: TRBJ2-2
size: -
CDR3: CASNNRDTGELFF
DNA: TGTGCCAGCAACAACAGGGACACCGGGGAGCTGTTTTTT

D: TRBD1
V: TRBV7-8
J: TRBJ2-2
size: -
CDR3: CASSRKVGQGILSGELFF
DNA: TGTGCCAGCAGCAGGAAGGTGGGACAGGGGATTCTTAGCGGGGAGCTGTTTTTT

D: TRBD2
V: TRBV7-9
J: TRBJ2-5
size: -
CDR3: CASSFGTGVTSGRGETQYF
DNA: TGTGCCAGCAGCTTCGGGACAGGGGTGACTAGCGGGAGAGGAGAGACCCAGTACTTC

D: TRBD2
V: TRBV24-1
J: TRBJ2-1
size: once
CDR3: CATSLGLAGYNEQFF
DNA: TGTGCCACCAGTCTCGGACTAGCGGGGTACAATGAGCAGTTCTTC

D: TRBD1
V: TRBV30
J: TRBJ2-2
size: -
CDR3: CAWRDRARDTGELFF
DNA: TGTGCCTGGAGGGACAGGGCAAGGGACACCGGGGAGCTGTTTTTT

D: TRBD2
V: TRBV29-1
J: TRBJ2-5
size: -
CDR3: CSVAGLAGVAQETQYF
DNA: TGCAGCGTTGCTGGACTAGCGGGAGTGGCCCAAGAGACCCAGTACTTC

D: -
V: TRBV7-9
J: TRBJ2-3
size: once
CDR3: CASSRGRTSTDTQYF
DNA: TGTGCCAGCAGTCGTGGACGGACTAGCACAGATACGCAGTATTTT

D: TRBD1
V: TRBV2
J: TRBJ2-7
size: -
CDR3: CASSQGQGLSYEQYF
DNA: TGTGCCAGCAGCCAGGGACAGGGTCTTTCCTACGAGCAGTACTTC

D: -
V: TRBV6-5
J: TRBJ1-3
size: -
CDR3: CASRKKGRSGNTIYF
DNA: TGTGCCAGCAGGAAAAAGGGGCGCTCTGGAAACACCATATATTTT

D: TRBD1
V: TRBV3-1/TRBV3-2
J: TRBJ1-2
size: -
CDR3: CASSGTGGIGYGYTF
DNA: TGTGCCAGCAGCGGGACAGGGGGAATCGGCTATGGCTACACCTTC

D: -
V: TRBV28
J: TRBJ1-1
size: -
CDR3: CATGGGSTGTAFF
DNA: TGTGCCACCGGCGGGGGGTCAACAGGGACCGCTTTCTTT

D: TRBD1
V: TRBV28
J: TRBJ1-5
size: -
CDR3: CASTRTGDSNQPQHF
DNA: TGTGCCAGCACCCGGACAGGTGATAGCAATCAGCCCCAGCATTTT

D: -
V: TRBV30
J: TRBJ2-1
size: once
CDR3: CAWSVQTSSYNEQFF
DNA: TGTGCCTGGAGTGTACAGACGAGCTCCTACAATGAGCAGTTCTTC

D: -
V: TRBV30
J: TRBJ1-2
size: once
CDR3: CAWRLFGLPGDGYTF
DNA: TGTGCCTGGAGGCTATTCGGACTCCCCGGGGATGGCTACACCTTC

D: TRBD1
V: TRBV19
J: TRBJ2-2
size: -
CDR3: CASSTWTGTSGELFF
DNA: TGTGCCAGTAGTACCTGGACAGGGACATCCGGGGAGCTGTTTTTT

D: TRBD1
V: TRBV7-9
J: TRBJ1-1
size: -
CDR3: CASSLGDREGTEAFF
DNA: TGTGCCAGCAGCCTAGGGGACAGGGAGGGGACTGAAGCTTTCTTT

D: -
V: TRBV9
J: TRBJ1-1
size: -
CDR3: CASSVGNRVGTEAFF
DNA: TGTGCCAGCAGCGTAGGTAACAGGGTAGGGACTGAAGCTTTCTTT

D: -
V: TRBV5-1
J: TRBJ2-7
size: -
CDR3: CASSLLGGEQYF
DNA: TGCGCCAGCAGCTTGCTCGGGGGCGAGCAGTACTTC

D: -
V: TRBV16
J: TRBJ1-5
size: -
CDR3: CASRQKSNQPQHF
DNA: TGTGCCAGCCGACAGAAAAGCAATCAGCCCCAGCATTTT

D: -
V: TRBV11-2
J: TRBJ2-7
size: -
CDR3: CASSFGGPYEQYF
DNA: TGTGCCAGCAGCTTCGGAGGGCCCTACGAGCAGTACTTC

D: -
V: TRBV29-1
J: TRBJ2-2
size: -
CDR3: CSVVFLNTGELFF
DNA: TGCAGCGTTGTTTTCCTCAACACCGGGGAGCTGTTTTTT

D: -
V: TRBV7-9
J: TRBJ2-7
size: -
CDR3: CASSPTLVHEQYF
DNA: TGTGCCAGCAGCCCGACTCTAGTTCACGAGCAGTACTTC

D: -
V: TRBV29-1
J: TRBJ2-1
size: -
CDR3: CSVERRGRYDEQFF
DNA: TGCAGCGTTGAAAGGAGGGGGCGATACGATGAGCAGTTCTTC

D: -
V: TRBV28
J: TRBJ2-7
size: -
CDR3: CASSEVGYSSYEQYF
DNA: TGTGCCAGCAGTGAGGTTGGCTATTCCTCCTACGAGCAGTACTTC

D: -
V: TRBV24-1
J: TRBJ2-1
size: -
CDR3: CATSDDTQIDNEQFF
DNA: TGTGCCACCAGTGACGATACACAGATTGACAATGAGCAGTTCTTC

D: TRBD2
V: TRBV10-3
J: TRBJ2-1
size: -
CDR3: CAISDSTRGGVEQFF
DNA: TGTGCCATCAGTGACTCAACCCGGGGGGGAGTTGAGCAGTTCTTC

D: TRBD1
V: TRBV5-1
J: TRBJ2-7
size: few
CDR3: CASSLGQGMDEQYF
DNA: TGCGCCAGCAGTTTGGGACAGGGGATGGACGAGCAGTACTTC

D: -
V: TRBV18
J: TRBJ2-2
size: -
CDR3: CASSEAPYANTGELFF
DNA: TGTGCCAGCTCAGAGGCTCCCTACGCGAACACCGGGGAGCTGTTTTTT

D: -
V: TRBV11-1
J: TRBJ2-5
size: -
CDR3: CASSDRLNYQETQYF
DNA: TGTGCCAGCAGCGACAGGCTCAACTACCAAGAGACCCAGTACTTC

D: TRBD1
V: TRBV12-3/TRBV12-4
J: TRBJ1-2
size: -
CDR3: CASRLQGPGGYTF
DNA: TGTGCCAGCAGGCTACAGGGGCCCGGGGGCTACACCTTC

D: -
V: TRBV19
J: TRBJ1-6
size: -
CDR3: CASRLQGSAPLHF
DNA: TGTGCCAGTAGATTACAGGGTTCTGCACCCCTCCACTTT

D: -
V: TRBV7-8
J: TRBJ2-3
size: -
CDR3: CASSLAGPDTQYF
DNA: TGTGCCAGCAGCTTAGCGGGGCCAGATACGCAGTATTTT

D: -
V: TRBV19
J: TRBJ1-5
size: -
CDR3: CASSIRKQNQPQHF
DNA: TGTGCCAGTAGTATTCGGAAACAGAATCAGCCCCAGCATTTT

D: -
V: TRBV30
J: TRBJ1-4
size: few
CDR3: CASDRQDITNEKLFF
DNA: TGTGCCTCCGACCGACAGGACATCACTAATGAAAAACTGTTTTTT

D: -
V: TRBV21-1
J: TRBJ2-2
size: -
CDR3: CASSKIGRVANTGELFF
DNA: TGTGCCAGCAGCAAAATAGGGAGGGTAGCGAACACCGGGGAGCTGTTTTTT

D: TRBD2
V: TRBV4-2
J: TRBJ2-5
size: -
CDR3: CASSQERTSGQETQYF
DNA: TGTGCCAGCAGCCAAGAAAGGACTAGCGGCCAAGAGACCCAGTACTTC

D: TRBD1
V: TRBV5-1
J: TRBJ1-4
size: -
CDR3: CASSIRQGPNEKLFF
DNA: TGCGCCAGCAGCATACGACAGGGTCCTAATGAAAAACTGTTTTTT

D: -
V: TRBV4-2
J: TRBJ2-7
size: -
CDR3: CASSETRRGDFYEQYF
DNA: TGTGCCAGCAGCGAGACCAGACGGGGAGACTTTTACGAGCAGTACTTC

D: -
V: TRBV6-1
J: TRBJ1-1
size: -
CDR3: CASSEARVNTEAFF
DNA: TGTGCCAGCAGTGAAGCGCGGGTGAACACTGAAGCTTTCTTT

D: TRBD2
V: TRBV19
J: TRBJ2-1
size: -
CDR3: CASSDGLASIYNEQFF
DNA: TGTGCCAGTAGTGATGGACTAGCGAGTATCTACAATGAGCAGTTCTTC

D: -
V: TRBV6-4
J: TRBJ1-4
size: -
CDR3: CASSTEKLFF
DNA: TGTGCCAGTTCGACAGAAAAACTGTTTTTT

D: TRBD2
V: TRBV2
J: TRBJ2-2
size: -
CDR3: CASSIPSGRGPGELFF
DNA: TGTGCCAGCAGTATACCTAGCGGGAGAGGGCCCGGGGAGCTGTTTTTT

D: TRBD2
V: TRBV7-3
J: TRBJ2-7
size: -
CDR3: CASSLGLAGTYEQYF
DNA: TGTGCCAGCAGCTTAGGACTAGCGGGAACCTACGAGCAGTACTTC

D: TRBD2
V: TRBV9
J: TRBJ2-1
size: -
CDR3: CASSATGLALYNEQFF
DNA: TGTGCCAGCAGCGCCACAGGACTAGCGCTATACAATGAGCAGTTCTTC

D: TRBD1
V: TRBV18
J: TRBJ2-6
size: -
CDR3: CASSPGQTSSGANVLTF
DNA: TGTGCCAGCTCCCCGGGACAGACGAGCTCTGGGGCCAACGTCCTGACTTTC

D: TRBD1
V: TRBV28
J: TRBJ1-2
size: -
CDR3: CASRRDRSNYGYTF
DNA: TGTGCCAGCAGGAGGGACAGATCTAACTATGGCTACACCTTC

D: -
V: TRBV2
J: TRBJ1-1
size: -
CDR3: CASSDRRRNTEAFF
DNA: TGTGCCAGCAGTGATCGGAGGCGGAACACTGAAGCTTTCTTT

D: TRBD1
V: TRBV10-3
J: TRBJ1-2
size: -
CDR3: CAISYTPDPGQGYGYTF
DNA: TGTGCCATCAGTTACACCCCCGACCCGGGACAGGGCTATGGCTACACCTTC

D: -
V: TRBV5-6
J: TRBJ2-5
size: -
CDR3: CASSHTGRQTQETQYF
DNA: TGTGCCAGCAGCCACACGGGTCGACAGACCCAAGAGACCCAGTACTTC